This TCR beta chain was recorded in a study of cytomegalovirus exposure and HLA in healthy donors listed by TCRdb under 2017. A note on the overall study: In an earlier analysis of 450 to 750 of the donors, 276 Gb of sequence data and 90 million to 120 million unique TCR beta sequences from 150 million to 200 million T cells were reported. Donor age, sex, ethnicity and CMV serostatus were compiled alongside the repertoire data. Both class I and class II loci were covered by HLA typing, at four-digit resolution. Typing coverage differed by locus: A, B, C, DRB1 and DQB1 were typed in about 620-640 donors, DQA1 in about 560, DPA1 in approximately 610, and DPB1 in 400 to 490. A later analysis re-analyzed previously published TCR beta repertoires from 666 donors and added high-resolution HLA genotyping to study TCR occurrence patterns. The study aimed to test whether signatures of past pathogen exposure could be identified by cataloging public T cell receptors. To predict cytomegalovirus infection status, the study brought together high-throughput TCR immunosequencing, statistical association of individual TCRs with disease status, and machine learning. An early release that covered more than 550 HLA-typed donors contained approximately 300 gigabases of sequencing data and tens of millions of unique TCR sequences. To decide whether each TCR beta V gene segment behaved as functional or pseudogenic, an earlier analysis of 587 of the donors relied on high-throughput TCR beta sequencing. A later genetic analysis used genome-wide SNP genotypes for about 65% of the roughly 700 donors, treating that subset as a discovery cohort. Roughly 5 DR-DQ haplotypes were treated as single units for association and clustering because of strong linkage in the cohort. The T cell repertoires of several hundred subjects were profiled by immunosequencing and related to cytomegalovirus serostatus. Of the roughly 400 genotyped donors, approximately 81% were placed in the genetic ancestry cluster associated with self-reported Caucasian donors. In the later analysis, no new phenotypic data were used to find candidate immune exposures; instead, reliance was placed on TCR beta sequences and their occurrence across donors. On average, around 200,000 unique TCR beta nucleotide sequences were sequenced per donor among 398 genotyped donors of the cohort, with about 17% of those sequences being non-productive. All discovery cohort repertoires had been generated using a single sequencing platform. Along with the approximately 650-subject first cohort, a separate validation cohort of some 130 different subjects was used.

Receptor amplification or capture employed the immunoSEQ multiplex PCR assay. For the multiplex PCR, a mixture combining 60 forward primers for TCR Vbeta segments and 13 reverse primers for TCR Jbeta segments was used. The CDR3 region of rearranged TCR beta genes was amplified from genomic DNA with a multiplex PCR assay. The amplified TCR beta libraries were sequenced on the Illumina HiSeq System as 87-base-pair reads. Regarding the original processing steps: A later analysis tallied 75 million to 95 million unique TCR beta chains across the 650 to 750 repertoires, and approximately 11 million of those chains were shared by two or more donors. Raw reads were error-corrected and collapsed into unique sequences by a nearest-neighbor algorithm in which closely related sequences were merged to remove PCR and sequencing errors. V, D and J gene segments were assigned by aligning CDR3 sequences to IMGT reference sequences. For a sequence to be retained, at least a six-nucleotide match to both a V gene segment and a J gene segment was required. Rearrangements were classified as productive when the CDR3 lacked stop codons and remained in frame with V and J, and all other rearrangements were classified as non-productive. Following IMGT convention, CDR3 was defined as the stretch from the second conserved V-encoded cysteine to the conserved J-encoded phenylalanine. The earlier analysis of about 590 of the donors excluded sequences that lacked an unambiguous match to a single V gene segment. An earlier analysis of some 610 of the donors called V segments functional above 56.7% productive rearrangements and segregating when the between-donor standard deviation exceeded 5%. A statistical classification framework was built for diagnosing cytomegalovirus status from the catalog of TCR beta chain sequences. V and J gene assignment, in a later analysis, came from comparing TCR nucleotide sequences with IMGT/GENE-DB human TR gene sequences. In a later analysis, CDR3 sequences and most-parsimonious VDJ recombination scenarios were assigned using the TCRdist pipeline. A later analysis defined each TCR beta chain by its CDR3 amino acid sequence plus V-gene family, and excluded reads lacking a unique V-gene family. As a way to deal with suspected cross-contamination and a sequencing artifact, a later analysis dropped hundreds of nucleotide sequences that were highly shared and had low generation probability. A later analysis calculated a clonal expansion index for each public chain from normalized within-repertoire ranks of inferred template counts. In a later analysis, generation probabilities were computed with a VDJ recombination model fitted to out-of-frame rearrangements, and the resulting probabilities were checked against IGoR. In a later analysis, hypergeometric tests were used to score TCR-TCR, TCR-HLA and TCR-CMV co-occurrence, with a repertoire-size bias correction applied to TCR pairs. In a later analysis, false discovery rates were estimated by permuting HLA or CMV assignments 20 times. In a later analysis, co-occurring TCRs were grouped using DBSCAN, and TCRdist sequence similarity was added for clustering within HLA-allele-positive subsets. For co-occurrence clustering, repertoires with fewer than 30,000 or more than 120,000 public chains were excluded, along with several repertoires with anomalous nucleotide sharing. TCRdb carries this immuneACCESS record with in-frame sequences only. Its versions omit some clonotypes, under half of them owing to an unresolved V gene in the studies checked, with the rest unexplained. The V and J calls and the clone size are those of that table, but D and trimming were determined from the DNA. Across this sample there are tens of thousands of clones, with approximately 79% seen only once. Clones ranked in the top ten supply around 10% of the sample.

The cohort was made up of approximately 700 healthy bone marrow donors. All cohort members were sampled while nominally healthy, although unrecorded immune exposures were likely present. The donor tested CMV seropositive and was one of the 289 seropositive cohort members. Each donor provided a peripheral blood sample, and peripheral blood mononuclear cells were used for TCR beta sequencing. The Qiagen DNeasy Blood Extraction Kit was used to extract genomic DNA from the blood cell samples. What the authors observed across the whole study: CMV serostatus was the only immune exposure information available for the cohort. Most TCR sequences were seen in very few donors, while some public TCRs were found in many individuals. Specific HLA alleles were associated with 18,000 or so TCR beta sequences at a false discovery rate of 0.05 in a later analysis. Most CMV-associated TCR beta chains appeared to be HLA-restricted in a later analysis, and the HLA associations seemed to be driven largely by CMV exposure. According to a later analysis, parvovirus B19, influenza, CMV and Epstein-Barr virus appeared linked to several top co-occurrence clusters. In a later genetic analysis, a missense DCLRE1C variant was associated with V-gene and J-gene trimming of TCR beta chains, and the association was replicated in an independent cohort. According to a later genetic analysis, donors in an Asian-associated ancestry cluster had fewer N-insertions in productive TCRs than the roughly 700-donor mean. In an earlier analysis of some 540 of the donors, most TCR beta V segments appeared in productive rearrangements about 87% or about 30% of the time, broadly matching IMGT annotations. The classifier was reported to diagnose cytomegalovirus status with high specificity and sensitivity in both the original and validation cohorts. HLA typing was unavailable for some donors at each locus, so association tests used only the typed subset. Presence/absence analyses assumed roughly uniform sequencing depth across donors, an assumption that may not hold. The earlier analysis of 450 to 700 of the donors excluded over 15 rarely observed V segments, including chromosome 9 orphons, because counts were too low. When HLA alleles, especially DR and DQ, strongly co-occurred, TCR associations were difficult to assign to individual alleles. This cohort had only TCR beta chains sequenced, and the lack of alpha or paired-chain data limited which features could be detected. In the study, 150 to 200 TCR beta chains were listed as associated with cytomegalovirus. According to the authors, the approach could potentially be generalized to other disease states and immunological phenotypes. A later analysis found that TCR association rates varied across HLA loci, with DRB1 alleles showing the most associated TCRs and HLA-C alleles the fewest. Correlated functional status among segregating V segments might reflect linkage disequilibrium, but an unknown experimental factor could not be ruled out. A few of the identified cytomegalovirus-associated TCR beta chains were confirmed in vitro to be specific for cytomegalovirus antigens. In a later analysis, HLA-associated TCR beta chains showed more clonal expansion and lower generation probabilities than non-associated chains that were equally common. A further reported finding was that TCR beta sequences accurately predicted the HLA-A and HLA-B alleles for most subjects in the first cohort. A cluster of highly shared sequence variants was judged likely to be a technical artifact of the sequencing pipeline.

This clone showed up just once. Its antigen is not yet known. Qualities for individual bases were not recorded, and no much larger clone is one base off. The origin of this receptor is a woman in her thirties or forties in good health and CMV-seropositive. Sequenced: PBMCs.

The CDR3 region has the sequence CAGRSEGSQGLQHF. The nucleotide sequence is given as TGTGCCGGACGCAGTGAAGGGTCTCAGGGACTCCAGCATTTT. Recombination joined TRBV6-5 with TRBJ1-5; TRBD1 could be the D gene, as 5 bases match. In the germline V gene, CDR1 corresponds to MNHEY and CDR2 to SVGAGI. The CDR3 runs 14 amino acids, cysteine and phenylalanine included. Only the CDR3 region is kept as DNA, spanning 42 bases read in frame from base 1. Between the V and J ends, shortened by 11 bases and 12 bases respectively, the junction contains 26 bases.